Ten or more counts support the clone carrying this T cell receptor beta chain. Its antigen remains unidentified. Germline CDR1 SGHNT, CDR2 YYREEE (reference sequence). J was trimmed by 4 bases and V by 4 bases; bases with no gene match: 7. The CDR3 sequence is 15 residues long. The data were obtained in a study of blood T cells in healthy people across ages. Findings of the study overall: Diversity estimates drawn from one million T cells were deemed underestimates.

They isolated at least 6 million PBMCs from each sample. Primed by a sample-barcoded 5' primer and a J-beta primer mix, a second PCR proceeded for roughly 7 to 12 cycles. Template switching added a 12-random-nucleotide identifier to every cDNA molecule. MiXCR was run by TCRdb on the 5' RACE reads, yielding one entry per CDR3 protein. This sample has 1.5 million to 2 million distinct CDR3 sequences, with roughly 32% found just once. The material sequenced was blood. The sequence derives from a woman aged 30 to 39 in good health. The chain is built from TRBV5-4 and TRBJ2-1, with 8 bases fitting TRBD2. The CDR3: CASSLSGSGYNEQFF. The CDR3, as DNA: TGTGCCAGCAGCCTGAGCGGGAGTGGGTACAATGAGCAGTTCTTC.